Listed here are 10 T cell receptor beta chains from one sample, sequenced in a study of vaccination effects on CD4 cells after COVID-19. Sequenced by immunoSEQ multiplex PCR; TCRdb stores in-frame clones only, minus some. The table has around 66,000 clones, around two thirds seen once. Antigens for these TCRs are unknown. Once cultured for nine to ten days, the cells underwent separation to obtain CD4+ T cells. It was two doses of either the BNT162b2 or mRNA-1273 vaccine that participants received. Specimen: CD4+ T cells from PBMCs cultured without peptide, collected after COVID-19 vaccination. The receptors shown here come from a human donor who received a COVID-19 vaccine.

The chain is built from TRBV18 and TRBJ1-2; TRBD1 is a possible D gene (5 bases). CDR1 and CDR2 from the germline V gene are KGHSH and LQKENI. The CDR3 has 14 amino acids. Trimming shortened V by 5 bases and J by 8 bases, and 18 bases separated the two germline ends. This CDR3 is CASSGGGAGRGYTF. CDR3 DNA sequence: TGTGCCAGCTCAGGTGGGGGAGCCGGCCGGGGCTACACCTTC.

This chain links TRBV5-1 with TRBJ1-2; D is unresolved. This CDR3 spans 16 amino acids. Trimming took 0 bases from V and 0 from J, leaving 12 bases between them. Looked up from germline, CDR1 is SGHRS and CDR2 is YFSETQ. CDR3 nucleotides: TGCGCCAGCAGCTTGGGGGTCCTGCCGGCTAACTATGGCTACACCTTC. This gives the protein CASSLGVLPANYGYTF.

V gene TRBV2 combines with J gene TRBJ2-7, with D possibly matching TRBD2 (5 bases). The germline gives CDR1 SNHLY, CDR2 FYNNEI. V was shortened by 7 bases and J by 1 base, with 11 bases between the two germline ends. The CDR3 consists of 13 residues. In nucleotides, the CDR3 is TGTGCCAGCAAGCGGTCACCTTCCTACGAGCAGTACGTC. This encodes CASKRSPSYEQYV.

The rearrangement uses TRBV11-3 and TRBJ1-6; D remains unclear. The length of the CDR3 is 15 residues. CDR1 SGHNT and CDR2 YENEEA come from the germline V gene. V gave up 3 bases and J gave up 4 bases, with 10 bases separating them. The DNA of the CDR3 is TGTGCCAGCAGCTTTAACGGTGAATATAATTCACCCCTCCACTTT. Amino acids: CASSFNGEYNSPLHF.

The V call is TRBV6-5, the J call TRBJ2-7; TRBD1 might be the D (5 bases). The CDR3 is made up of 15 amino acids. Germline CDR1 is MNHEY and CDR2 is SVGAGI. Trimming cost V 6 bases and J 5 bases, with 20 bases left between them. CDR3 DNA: TGTGCCAGCAGCCCAAACAGGTATAGAACCCACGAGCAGTACGTC. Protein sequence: CASSPNRYRTHEQYV.

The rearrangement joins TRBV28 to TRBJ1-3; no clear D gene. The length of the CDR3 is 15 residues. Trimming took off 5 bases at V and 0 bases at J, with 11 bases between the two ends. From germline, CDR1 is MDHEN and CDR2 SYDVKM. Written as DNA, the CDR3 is TGTGCCAGCAGTGTACCCGGGATCTCTGGAAACACCATATATTTT. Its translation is CASSVPGISGNTIYF.

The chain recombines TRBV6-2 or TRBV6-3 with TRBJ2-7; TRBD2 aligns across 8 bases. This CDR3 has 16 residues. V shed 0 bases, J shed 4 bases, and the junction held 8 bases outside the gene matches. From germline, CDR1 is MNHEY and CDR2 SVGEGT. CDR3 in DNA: TGTGCCAGCAGTTACTCGTCCGGGACTAGGATATACGAGCAGTACGTC. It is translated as CASSYSSGTRIYEQYV.

The CDR3 protein is CASSELGGQNIQYF. CDR3 in DNA: TGTGCCAGCAGTGAATTGGGGGGCCAAAACATTCAGTACTTC. This chain connects TRBV6-1 to TRBJ2-4; D may correspond to TRBD1 or TRBD2 (6 bases each). The V end lost 2 bases, the J end lost 5 bases, and 10 bases lay between the germline ends. CDR3 length: 14 residues. From germline, CDR1 is MNHNS and CDR2 SASEGT.

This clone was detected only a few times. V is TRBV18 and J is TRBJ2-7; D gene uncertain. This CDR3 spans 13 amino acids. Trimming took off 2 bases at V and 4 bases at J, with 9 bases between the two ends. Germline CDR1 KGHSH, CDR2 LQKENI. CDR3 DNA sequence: TGTGCCAGCTCACCATCTCCGTTTTACGAGCAGTACGTC. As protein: CASSPSPFYEQYV.

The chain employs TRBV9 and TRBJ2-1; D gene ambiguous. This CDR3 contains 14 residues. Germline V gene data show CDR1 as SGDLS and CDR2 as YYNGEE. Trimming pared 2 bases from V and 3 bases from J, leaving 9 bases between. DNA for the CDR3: TGTGCCAGCAGCGTCGGACCTCTCTACAATGAGCAGTTCTTC. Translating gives CASSVGPLYNEQFF.